These 25 T cell receptor beta chains were sequenced from one sample in a study of patients and donors after allogeneic stem cell transplantation. TCRdb re-called the RT-PCR reads through MiXCR, storing one row per CDR3 protein. Of some 880,000 distinct CDR3 sequences in the sample, roughly 18% were seen once. The sample consisted of blood, either unsorted or a sorted T cell fraction (not recorded which). These receptors came from a human donor who was either an allogeneic HSCT recipient or a stem cell or donor lymphocyte infusion donor (not recorded which). It is not recorded whose cells these are; they may come from a transplant donor.

The table lists this clonotype with a few counts. The rearrangement links TRBV6-2 or TRBV6-3 to TRBJ2-2, with 8 bases identical to TRBD2. This CDR3 spans 16 amino acids. Germline CDR1 is MNHEY and CDR2 is SVGEGT. V trimming: 0 bases; J trimming: 4 bases; junction bases outside the gene matches: 4. The CDR3 sequence: CASSYSELAATGELFF. The CDR3 nucleotides read TGTGCCAGCAGTTACTCAGAACTAGCGGCCACCGGGGAGCTGTTTTTT.

The chain joins TRBV12-3 or TRBV12-4 to TRBJ2-2; weak D call: TRBD2 (5 bases). Trimming removed 9 bases from V and 2 bases from J, with 10 bases in between. There are 13 residues in the CDR3. The CDR3 loop reads CARPGSNTGELFF. The DNA of the CDR3 is TGTGCCAGGCCGGGATCCAACACCGGGGAGCTGTTTTTT.

The rearrangement uses TRBV7-8 and TRBJ2-2; D tentatively reads TRBD1 or TRBD2 (6 bases each). This CDR3 comprises 15 residues. The germline gives CDR1 SGHVS, CDR2 FQNEAQ. Trimming shortened V by 2 bases and J by 7 bases, and 14 bases separated the two germline ends. CDR3 protein: CASSLLGGAGGELFF. The CDR3 DNA sequence: TGTGCCAGCAGCTTACTCGGGGGCGCGGGCGGGGAGCTGTTTTTT.

V is TRBV5-5 and J is TRBJ2-7; 8 bases line up with TRBD1. V shed 4 bases and J 7 bases; nucleotides not matched to a gene: 10. The CDR3 totals 14 residues. From germline, CDR1 is SGHKS and CDR2 YYEKEE (reference sequence). The CDR3 region is CASSAVGQAIEQYF. Written as DNA, the CDR3 is TGTGCCAGCAGCGCTGTGGGACAGGCTATAGAGCAGTACTTC.

The V gene is TRBV9, the J gene TRBJ1-6, with a weak D call TRBD1 (5 bases). The V and J ends lost 4 bases and 9 bases respectively, with 11 bases between them. CDR3 length: 13 amino acids. The V gene's germline CDR1 is SGDLS and CDR2 YYNGEE. CDR3 sequence (DNA): TGTGCCAGCAGCATGGGGACTGCTTCACCCCTCCACTTT. It specifies CASSMGTASPLHF.

This clonotype was seen repeatedly, ten times or more. This rearrangement joins TRBV29-1 to TRBJ2-7, with D possibly called TRBD1 or TRBD2 (5 bases each). This CDR3 spans 17 amino acids. With 1 base removed from V and 0 bases from J, the gap between germline ends came to 19 bases. CDR1 and CDR2 (germline): SQVTM, ANQGSEA. Here the CDR3 reads CSVEAWGRVSSSYEQYF. The CDR3 bases are TGCAGCGTTGAAGCGTGGGGGAGAGTCTCTAGCTCCTACGAGCAGTACTTC.

This clonotype turned up a few times. The J gene is TRBJ2-6, the V gene TRBV9; a weak D match, TRBD2 (5 bases). CDR3 size: 18 residues. The V end lost 0 bases, the J end lost 2 bases, and 15 bases lay between the germline ends. Germline V gene lookup returns CDR1 SGDLS and CDR2 YYNGEE. CDR3: CASSVATARVPGANVLTF. CDR3 sequence (DNA): TGTGCCAGCAGCGTAGCAACAGCGAGGGTTCCTGGGGCCAACGTCCTGACTTTC.

CDR3 loop: CATSDLAGVAGYTF. CDR3 nucleotides: TGTGCCACCAGTGATTTAGCTGGGGTAGCCGGCTACACCTTC. This rearrangement joins TRBV24-1 to TRBJ1-2; no reliable D call. The CDR3 loop spans 14 amino acids. The V end was cut by 1 base, the J end by 8 bases, with 13 bases between. The germline gives CDR1 KGHDR, CDR2 SFDVKD.

This clonotype came up many times. This sequence joins TRBV12-3 or TRBV12-4 and TRBJ1-1, with D maybe TRBD1 (5 bases). Trimming pared 7 bases from V and 1 base from J, leaving 13 bases between. This CDR3 is 14 amino acids long. DNA for the CDR3: TGTGCCAGCATCTCGGACATCTCGAACACTGAAGCTTTCTTT. This gives the protein CASISDISNTEAFF.

This clonotype was observed at least ten times. CDR3 sequence: CASSRSTGTNTGELFF. The CDR3 coding sequence is TGCGCCAGCAGCCGCTCGACTGGAACGAACACCGGGGAGCTGTTTTTT. The chain is built from TRBV5-1 and TRBJ2-2, with D unresolved. CDR3 length: 16 amino acids. From germline, CDR1 is SGHRS and CDR2 YFSETQ. V was pared by 4 bases and J by 0 bases, with 13 bases between.

V and J are TRBV7-2 and TRBJ1-5; D is uncertain. Germline V gene sequence: CDR1 SGHTA, CDR2 FQGNSA. The CDR3 loop spans 14 amino acids. V was cut by 5 bases and J by 7 bases, with 15 bases left in between. CDR3 in DNA: TGTGCCAGCAGCCTCCGATCGAATGGGCAGCCCCAGCATTTT. This codes for CASSLRSNGQPQHF.

The sample holds a few counts of this clonotype. V gene TRBV11-1 combines with J gene TRBJ1-4; TRBD1 matches at 7 bases. V shed 6 bases, J shed 0 bases, and the junction held 13 bases outside the gene matches. The CDR3 runs 18 residues. CDR1 and CDR2 from the germline V gene are SGHAT and FQDESV (reference sequence). The CDR3 spells CASSRRTGALATNEKLFF. CDR3 coding DNA: TGTGCCAGCAGTCGGAGAACAGGGGCCCTAGCAACTAATGAAAAACTGTTTTTT. Full variable domain (remainder filled in from reference TRBV11-1 and TRBJ1-4): EAEVAQSPRYKITEKSQAVAFWCDPISGHATLYWYRQILGQGPELLVQFQDESVVDDSQLPKDRFSAERLKGVDSTLKIQPAELGDSAMYLCASSRRTGALATNEKLFFGSGTQLSVL.

This clonotype showed up many times. This sequence joins TRBV27 and TRBJ1-2; TRBD1 matches 8 bases. The CDR3 length is 13 residues. The V segment lost 6 bases and the J segment 4 bases; nucleotides outside the gene matches: 4. From germline, CDR1 is MNHEY and CDR2 SMNVEV (reference sequence). The CDR3 loop reads CASSHRGGYGYTF. The CDR3 region has the DNA TGTGCCAGCAGCCACAGGGGGGGCTATGGCTACACCTTC.

The rearrangement uses TRBV3-1 and TRBJ2-2, with D possibly TRBD1 on 6 matching bases. This CDR3 is built from 15 residues. Germline-derived CDR1 and CDR2 are LGHDT and YNNKEL (reference sequence). Trimming shortened V by 1 base and J by 5 bases, and 11 bases separated the two germline ends. CDR3 loop: CASSQVRQGTGELFF. CDR3 nucleotide sequence: TGTGCCAGCAGCCAAGTAAGGCAGGGGACCGGGGAGCTGTTTTTT.

The V and J genes are TRBV15 and TRBJ2-1; 13 bases line up with TRBD2. CDR3 length: 14 residues. J was trimmed by 8 bases and V by 5 bases; bases with no gene match: 3. The germline V gene has CDR1 LNHNV and CDR2 YYDKDF (reference sequence). In DNA, the CDR3 is TGTGCCACCAGCGGACTAGCGGGAGATTATGAGCAGTTCTTC. Translating gives CATSGLAGDYEQFF.

This clonotype has only a few counts. V gene TRBV4-1 combines with J gene TRBJ2-7, with D perhaps TRBD1 (6 bases). CDR3 length: 14 residues. Trimming cost V 0 bases and J 7 bases, with 13 bases left between them. Germline V CDR1 and CDR2: MGHRA, YSYEKL. CDR3 region: CASSQDMGATEQYF. The CDR3, as DNA: TGCGCCAGCAGCCAAGATATGGGGGCGACTGAGCAGTACTTC.

The CDR3 region is CASSQGLRVNEQFF. CDR3 sequence (DNA): TGCGCCAGCAGCCAAGGATTGAGGGTAAATGAGCAGTTCTTC. The chain recombines TRBV4-3 with TRBJ2-1; D is possibly TRBD2 (5 bases). Germline V CDR1 and CDR2: LGHNA, YSLEER. Trimming stripped 1 base from V and 7 bases from J, with 11 bases between. The CDR3 is 14 amino acids.

The chain employs TRBV3-1 and TRBJ2-5; TRBD2 is a possible D gene (7 bases). The germline V gene encodes CDR1 LGHDT and CDR2 YNNKEL (reference sequence). The germline V and J ends were trimmed by 7 bases and 5 bases, with 20 bases remaining between them. The CDR3 totals 15 residues. This CDR3 reads CASTPNGKGGETQYF. The CDR3, as DNA: TGTGCCAGCACCCCCAATGGGAAGGGGGGGGAGACCCAGTACTTC.

This chain uses TRBV19 with TRBJ1-5; no firm D call. Between the trimmed V and J ends, which lost 5 bases and 7 bases, there was a span of 12 bases. This CDR3 has 13 residues. Germline V gene data show CDR1 as LNHDA and CDR2 as SQIVND (reference sequence). The DNA of the CDR3 is TGTGCCAGTAGTTTGCTGCATGAGCAGCCCCAGCATTTT. This encodes CASSLLHEQPQHF.

The rearrangement uses TRBV6-1 and TRBJ1-4; D is undetermined. Germline CDR1 reads MNHNS; CDR2 reads SASEGT. The CDR3 runs 15 residues. V was cut by 7 bases and J by 8 bases, with 20 bases left in between. CDR3 in amino acids: CASTGSSAGWEKLFF. The CDR3 nucleotides are TGTGCCAGCACTGGAAGTTCGGCTGGCTGGGAAAAACTGTTTTTT.

The J gene is TRBJ2-7, the V gene TRBV12-3 or TRBV12-4; D is uncertain. V dropped 6 bases and J dropped 6 bases, with 15 bases sitting between them. There are 13 residues in the CDR3. The CDR3 sequence is CASSHAKLGEQYF. CDR3 nucleotide sequence: TGTGCCAGCAGCCACGCTAAATTAGGCGAGCAGTACTTC.

J is TRBJ2-5 and V is TRBV6-1, with D maybe TRBD2 (5 bases). V was trimmed by 5 bases and J by 5 bases, leaving 15 bases between them. Germline values: CDR1 MNHNS, CDR2 SASEGT. CDR3 size: 14 residues. CDR3 sequence reads: CASSRATRAETQYF. CDR3 bases: TGTGCCAGCAGTAGAGCAACTAGAGCGGAGACCCAGTACTTC.

This chain links TRBV5-1 with TRBJ2-6; either TRBD1 or TRBD2 may fit D (5 bases each). Germline V CDR1 and CDR2: SGHRS, YFSETQ. The V end lost 4 bases, the J end lost 0 bases, and 11 bases lay between the germline ends. CDR3 length: 16 amino acids. In DNA, the CDR3 is TGCGCCAGCAGCAAAGGGACCCCCTCTGGGGCCAACGTCCTGACTTTC. Its translation: CASSKGTPSGANVLTF.

The gene calls are TRBV5-4 and TRBJ2-1; no clear D. This CDR3 is 11 amino acids long. Germline-derived CDR1 and CDR2 are SGHNT and YYREEE (reference sequence). V was pared by 2 bases and J by 10 bases, with 7 bases between. CDR3 bases: TGTGCCAGCAGCTTCGAACTGGAGCAGTTCTTC. This codes for CASSFELEQFF.

Only a few counts were recorded for this clonotype. V is TRBV4-1 and J is TRBJ1-1; the match to TRBD1 covers 12 bases. This CDR3 is 15 amino acids long. V trimming: 5 bases; J trimming: 13 bases; junction bases outside the gene matches: 14. Germline V lookup: CDR1 MGHRA, CDR2 YSYEKL. The CDR3 is CASSTPGQGAGRVFF. CDR3 coding DNA: TGCGCCAGCAGCACACCGGGACAGGGGGCTGGGCGAGTTTTCTTT.